These T cell receptor beta chains were read from a single sample in a study of T-cell memory formation after mild COVID-19. MiXCR was run by TCRdb on the 5' RACE reads, yielding one entry per CDR3 protein. The data contain about 350,000 distinct CDR3 sequences, around 13% of them singletons. Sequencing was carried out using PBMCs or a T cell subset sorted from them (not recorded which). Receptors were obtained from a man between 18 and 29 years old who had mild COVID-19 (a few samples of this study predate the infection). Cell type and time point are not known. Each CDR3 is given with its conserved first and last residue. D genes are given only for firm matches. Only part of the rows carry a size: once, few, many, or a class if the clone is expanded.

>NA|TRBJ2-2|TRBV7-9|many
CASSPRAFTNTGELFF
TGTGCCAGCAGCCCCAGGGCGTTCACGAACACCGGGGAGCTGTTTTTT
>NA|TRBJ1-1|TRBV29-1|NA
CSVVRMLSTEAFF
TGCAGCGTTGTCCGCATGTTGAGCACTGAAGCTTTCTTT
>TRBD2|TRBJ2-3|TRBV7-2|many
CASSKTSGGTDTQYF
TGTGCCAGCAGCAAAACTAGCGGAGGGACAGATACGCAGTATTTT
>NA|TRBJ1-1|TRBV5-8|many
CASSLENGAGRNTEAFF
TGTGCCAGCAGCTTGGAGAACGGTGCGGGCCGGAACACTGAAGCTTTCTTT
>NA|TRBJ2-4|TRBV12-3/TRBV12-4|NA
CASSLGPGDIQYF
TGTGCCAGCAGTTTAGGCCCCGGGGACATTCAGTACTTC
>NA|TRBJ2-3|TRBV4-3|NA
CASSQGLLTDTQYF
TGCGCCAGCAGCCAAGGGTTGCTTACAGATACGCAGTATTTT
>NA|TRBJ2-1|TRBV5-4|NA
CASSLRDRAHEQFF
TGTGCCAGCAGCCTACGGGACCGAGCCCATGAGCAGTTCTTC
>NA|TRBJ1-5|TRBV4-1|NA
CASSHPLKGPPQPQHF
TGCGCCAGCAGCCATCCCTTAAAGGGTCCCCCTCAGCCCCAGCATTTT
>TRBD1|TRBJ2-7|TRBV14|NA
CASSHSPGQGNPYEQYF
TGTGCCAGCAGCCATTCTCCGGGACAGGGGAACCCCTACGAGCAGTACTTC
>NA|TRBJ1-2|TRBV18|NA
CASSPAASIDYGYTF
TGTGCCAGCTCACCGGCGGCCTCGATTGATTATGGCTACACCTTC
>NA|TRBJ1-1|TRBV28|NA
CASSLPRVEAFF
TGTGCCAGCAGTTTGCCCAGGGTGGAAGCTTTCTTT
>NA|TRBJ2-7|TRBV29-1|NA
CSVVVLGYEQYF
TGCAGCGTTGTCGTACTCGGTTACGAGCAGTACTTC
>NA|TRBJ1-1|TRBV20-1|many
CSARRNLNTEAFF
TGCAGTGCTAGACGGAACTTGAACACTGAAGCTTTCTTT
>NA|TRBJ2-2|TRBV4-1|few
CASSQFEGAGELFF
TGCGCCAGCAGCCAATTCGAGGGGGCCGGGGAGCTGTTTTTT
>TRBD2|TRBJ2-3|TRBV5-1|few
CASSLGLLAGATDTQYF
TGCGCCAGCAGCTTGGGGTTGTTAGCGGGGGCCACAGATACGCAGTATTTT
>NA|TRBJ1-1|TRBV7-9|NA
CASSLARPLEAFF
TGTGCCAGCAGCTTAGCGCGCCCCTTAGAGGCTTTCTTT
>NA|TRBJ2-7|TRBV6-5|NA
CASSSPGRSSYEQYF
TGTGCCAGCAGTTCCCCGGGGCGGAGCTCCTACGAGCAGTACTTC
>TRBD1|TRBJ2-7|TRBV24-1|NA
CATSLTGGTYEQYF
TGTGCCACCAGTCTCACAGGGGGCACCTACGAGCAGTACTTC
>NA|TRBJ2-1|TRBV5-1|many
CASSLLGVYYNEQFF
TGCGCCAGCAGCTTGCTGGGCGTTTACTACAATGAGCAGTTCTTC
>NA|TRBJ2-3|TRBV6-5|NA
CASSYGQYSTDTQYF
TGTGCCAGCAGTTACGGGCAGTATAGCACAGATACGCAGTATTTT
>TRBD2|TRBJ2-5|TRBV12-3/TRBV12-4|NA
CASSNSGVAQYF
TGTGCCAGCAGTAATAGCGGGGTAGCCCAGTACTTC
>NA|TRBJ2-3|TRBV7-2|few
CASTYTDTQYF
TGTGCCAGCACCTACACAGATACGCAGTATTTT
>NA|TRBJ2-1|TRBV18|few
CASSPIRGAEQFF
TGTGCCAGCTCACCAATCCGGGGGGCTGAGCAGTTCTTC
>TRBD2|TRBJ2-3|TRBV12-5|NA
CASGLVLAGFTDTQYF
TGTGCTAGTGGTTTGGTACTAGCGGGCTTCACAGATACGCAGTATTTT
>TRBD1|TRBJ2-2|TRBV6-2/TRBV6-3|few
CASSYPGTGDTGELFF
TGTGCCAGCAGTTACCCCGGGACAGGGGACACCGGGGAGCTGTTTTTT
>TRBD1|TRBJ2-3|TRBV5-1|few
CASSLAVGAGGRDTQYF
TGCGCCAGCAGCTTGGCCGTCGGAGCAGGGGGAAGAGATACGCAGTATTTT
>NA|TRBJ1-1|TRBV29-1|NA
CSVEEEGEAFF
TGCAGCGTTGAAGAAGAGGGTGAAGCTTTCTTT
>NA|TRBJ2-1|TRBV4-1|many
CASSQDLTEQFF
TGCGCCAGCAGCCAAGATTTGACTGAGCAGTTCTTC
>TRBD2|TRBJ2-2|TRBV7-8|many
CASSVRGGLATGELFF
TGTGCCAGCAGCGTCCGCGGGGGGCTAGCCACCGGGGAGCTGTTTTTT
>NA|TRBJ1-1|TRBV2|few
CASRDTPAGRGAEAFF
TGTGCCAGCAGAGACACCCCGGCAGGCCGTGGGGCTGAAGCTTTCTTT
>NA|TRBJ2-5|TRBV7-2|many
CASSPGVSQETQYF
TGTGCCAGCAGCCCCGGGGTTTCCCAAGAGACCCAGTACTTC
>NA|TRBJ1-2|TRBV4-3|NA
CASSQEPGVLYGYTF
TGCGCCAGCAGCCAGGAACCAGGGGTACTCTATGGCTACACCTTC
>NA|TRBJ2-2|TRBV12-3/TRBV12-4|NA
CASSFSAAGELFF
TGTGCCAGCAGCTTTAGTGCCGCCGGGGAGCTGTTTTTT